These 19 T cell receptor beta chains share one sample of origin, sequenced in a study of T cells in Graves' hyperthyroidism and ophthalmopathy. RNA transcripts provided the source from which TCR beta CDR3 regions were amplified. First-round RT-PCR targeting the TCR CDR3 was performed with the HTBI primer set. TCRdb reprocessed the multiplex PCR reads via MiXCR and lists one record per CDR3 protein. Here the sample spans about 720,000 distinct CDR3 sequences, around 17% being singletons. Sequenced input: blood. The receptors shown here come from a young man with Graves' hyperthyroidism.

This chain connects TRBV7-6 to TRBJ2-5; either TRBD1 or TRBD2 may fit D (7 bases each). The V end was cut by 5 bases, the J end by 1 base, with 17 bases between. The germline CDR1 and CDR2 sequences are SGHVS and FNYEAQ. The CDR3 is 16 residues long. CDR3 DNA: TGTGCCAGCAGCCAGGGGGGGGGGCCCCCCCAAGAGACCCAGTACTTC. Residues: CASSQGGGPPQETQYF.

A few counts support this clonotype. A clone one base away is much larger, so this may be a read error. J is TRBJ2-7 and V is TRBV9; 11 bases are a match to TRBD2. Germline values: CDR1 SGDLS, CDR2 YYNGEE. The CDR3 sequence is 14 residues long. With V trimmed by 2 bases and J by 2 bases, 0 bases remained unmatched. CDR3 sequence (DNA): TGTGCCAGCAGCGTGGGACTAGCGGCCTACGAGCAGTACTTC. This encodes CASSVGLAAYEQYF.

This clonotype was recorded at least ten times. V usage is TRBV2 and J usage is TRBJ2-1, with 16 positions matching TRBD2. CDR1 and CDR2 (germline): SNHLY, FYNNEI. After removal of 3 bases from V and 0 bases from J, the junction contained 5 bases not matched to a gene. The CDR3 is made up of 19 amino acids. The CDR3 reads CASSETGTSGRASYNEQFF. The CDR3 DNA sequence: TGTGCCAGCAGTGAGACCGGGACTAGCGGGAGGGCCTCCTACAATGAGCAGTTCTTC.

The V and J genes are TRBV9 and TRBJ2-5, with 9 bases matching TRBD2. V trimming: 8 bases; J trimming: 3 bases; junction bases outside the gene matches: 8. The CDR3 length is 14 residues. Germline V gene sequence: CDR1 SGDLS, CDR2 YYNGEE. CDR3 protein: CASSMAGGKETQYF. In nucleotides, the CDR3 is TGTGCCAGTTCAATGGCGGGAGGGAAAGAGACCCAGTACTTC.

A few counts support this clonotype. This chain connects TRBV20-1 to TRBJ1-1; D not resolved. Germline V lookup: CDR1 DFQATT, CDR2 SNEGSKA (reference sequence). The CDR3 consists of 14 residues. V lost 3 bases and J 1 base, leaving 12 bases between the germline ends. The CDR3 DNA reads TGCAGTGCTAGGGACCCTCGAAAGAACACTGAAGCTTTCTTT. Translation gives CSARDPRKNTEAFF.

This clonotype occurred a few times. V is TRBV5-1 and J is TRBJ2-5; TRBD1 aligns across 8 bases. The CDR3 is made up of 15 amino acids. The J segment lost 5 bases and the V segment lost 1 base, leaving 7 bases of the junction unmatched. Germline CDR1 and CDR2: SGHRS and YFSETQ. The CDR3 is CASSLWSGGRETQYF. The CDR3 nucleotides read TGCGCCAGCAGCTTGTGGTCAGGGGGCAGGGAGACCCAGTACTTC.

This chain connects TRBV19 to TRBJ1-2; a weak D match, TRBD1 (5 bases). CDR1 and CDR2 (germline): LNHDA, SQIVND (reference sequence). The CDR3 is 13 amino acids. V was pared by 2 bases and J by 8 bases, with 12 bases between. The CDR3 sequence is CASSIFGTRGYTF. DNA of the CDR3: TGTGCCAGTAGTATATTCGGGACGAGGGGCTACACCTTC. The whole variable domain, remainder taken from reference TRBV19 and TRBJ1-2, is DGGITQSPKYLFRKEGQNVTLSCEQNLNHDAMYWYRQDPGQGLRLIYYSQIVNDFQKGDIAEGYSVSREKKESFPLTVTSAQKNPTAFYLCASSIFGTRGYTFGSGTRLTVV.

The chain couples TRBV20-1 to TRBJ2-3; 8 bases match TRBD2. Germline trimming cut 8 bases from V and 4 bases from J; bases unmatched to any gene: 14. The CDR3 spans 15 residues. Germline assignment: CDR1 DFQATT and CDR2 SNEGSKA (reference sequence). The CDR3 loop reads CSPEGPGGPADTQYF. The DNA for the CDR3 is TGCAGTCCAGAAGGACCGGGAGGGCCGGCAGATACGCAGTATTTT.

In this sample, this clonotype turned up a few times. CDR3 residues: CASSITGTSSTEAFF. DNA of the CDR3: TGTGCCAGCAGTATCACCGGGACGTCCAGCACTGAAGCTTTCTTT. This chain uses TRBV6-1 with TRBJ1-1; weak D call: TRBD1 (5 bases). This CDR3 is built from 15 residues. Trimming stripped 5 bases from V and 4 bases from J, with 17 bases between. Germline-derived CDR1 and CDR2 are MNHNS and SASEGT.

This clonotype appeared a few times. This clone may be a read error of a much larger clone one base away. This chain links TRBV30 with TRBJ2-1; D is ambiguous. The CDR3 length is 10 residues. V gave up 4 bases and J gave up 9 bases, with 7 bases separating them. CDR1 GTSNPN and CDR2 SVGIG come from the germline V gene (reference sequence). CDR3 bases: TGTGCCTGGACGGGTGGTGAGCAGTTCTTC. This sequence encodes CAWTGGEQFF.

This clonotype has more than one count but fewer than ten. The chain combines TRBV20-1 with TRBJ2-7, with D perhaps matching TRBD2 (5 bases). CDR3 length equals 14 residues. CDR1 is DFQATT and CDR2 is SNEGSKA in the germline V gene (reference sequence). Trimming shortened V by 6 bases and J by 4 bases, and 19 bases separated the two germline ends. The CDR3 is CSASPTTPSYEQYF. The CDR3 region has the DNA TGCAGTGCCTCCCCGACTACCCCTTCGTACGAGCAGTACTTC.

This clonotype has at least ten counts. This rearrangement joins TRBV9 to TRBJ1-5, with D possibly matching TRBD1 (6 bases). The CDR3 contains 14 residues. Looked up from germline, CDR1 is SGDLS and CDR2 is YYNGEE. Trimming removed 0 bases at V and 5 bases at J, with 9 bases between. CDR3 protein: CASSVGGRDQPQHF. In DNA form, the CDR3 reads TGTGCCAGCAGCGTAGGGGGGCGCGATCAGCCCCAGCATTTT.

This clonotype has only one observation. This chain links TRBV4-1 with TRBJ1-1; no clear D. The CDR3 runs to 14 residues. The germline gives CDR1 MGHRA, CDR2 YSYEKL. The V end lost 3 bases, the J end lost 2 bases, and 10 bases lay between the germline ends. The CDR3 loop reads CASSHLDGNTEAFF. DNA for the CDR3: TGCGCCAGCAGCCACCTGGACGGTAACACTGAAGCTTTCTTT.

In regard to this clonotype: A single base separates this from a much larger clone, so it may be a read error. The chain's CDR3 is CASSSERLATYNKQFF. Written as DNA, the CDR3 is TGTGCCAGCAGTTCAGAGAGACTAGCAACGTACAATAAGCAGTTCTTC. The chain links TRBV6-5 to TRBJ2-1; 7 positions match TRBD2. Germline CDR1 and CDR2: MNHEY and SVGAGI. This CDR3 has 16 amino acids.

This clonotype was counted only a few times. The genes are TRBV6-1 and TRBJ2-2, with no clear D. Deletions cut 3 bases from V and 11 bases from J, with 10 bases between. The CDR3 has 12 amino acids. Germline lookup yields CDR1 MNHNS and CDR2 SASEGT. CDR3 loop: CASSESFGELFF. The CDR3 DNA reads TGTGCCAGCAGTGAGTCATTCGGCGAGCTGTTTTTT.

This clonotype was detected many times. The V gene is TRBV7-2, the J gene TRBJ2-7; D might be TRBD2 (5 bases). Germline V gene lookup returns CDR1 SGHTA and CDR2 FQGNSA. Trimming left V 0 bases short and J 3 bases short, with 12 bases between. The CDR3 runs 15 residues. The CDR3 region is CASSLAPVSGYEQYF. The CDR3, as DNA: TGTGCCAGCAGCTTAGCCCCCGTAAGCGGCTACGAGCAGTACTTC.

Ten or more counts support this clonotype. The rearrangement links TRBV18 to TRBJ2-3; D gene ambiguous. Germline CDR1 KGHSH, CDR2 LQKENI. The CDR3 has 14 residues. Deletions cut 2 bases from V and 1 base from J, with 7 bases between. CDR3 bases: TGTGCCAGCTCACCAAACGTAGGCACAGATACGCAGTATTTT. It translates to CASSPNVGTDTQYF.

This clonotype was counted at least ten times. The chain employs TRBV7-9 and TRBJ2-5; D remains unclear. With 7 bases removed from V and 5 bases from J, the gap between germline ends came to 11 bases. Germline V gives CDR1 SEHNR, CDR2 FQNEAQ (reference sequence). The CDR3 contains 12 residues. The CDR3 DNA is TGTGCCAGCAACTTCGGGCTTGAGACCCAGTACTTC. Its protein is CASNFGLETQYF. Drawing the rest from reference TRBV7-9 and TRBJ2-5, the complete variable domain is DTGVSQNPRHKITKRGQNVTFRCDPISEHNRLYWYRQTLGQGPEFLTYFQNEAQLEKSRLLSDRFSAERPKGSFSTLEIQRTEQGDSAMYLCASNFGLETQYFGPGTRLLVL.

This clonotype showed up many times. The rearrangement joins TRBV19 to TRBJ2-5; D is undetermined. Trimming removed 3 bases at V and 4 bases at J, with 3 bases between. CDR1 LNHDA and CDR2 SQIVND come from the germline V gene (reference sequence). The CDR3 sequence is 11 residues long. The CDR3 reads CASSMGETQYF. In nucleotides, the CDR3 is TGTGCCAGTAGTATGGGAGAGACCCAGTACTTC.